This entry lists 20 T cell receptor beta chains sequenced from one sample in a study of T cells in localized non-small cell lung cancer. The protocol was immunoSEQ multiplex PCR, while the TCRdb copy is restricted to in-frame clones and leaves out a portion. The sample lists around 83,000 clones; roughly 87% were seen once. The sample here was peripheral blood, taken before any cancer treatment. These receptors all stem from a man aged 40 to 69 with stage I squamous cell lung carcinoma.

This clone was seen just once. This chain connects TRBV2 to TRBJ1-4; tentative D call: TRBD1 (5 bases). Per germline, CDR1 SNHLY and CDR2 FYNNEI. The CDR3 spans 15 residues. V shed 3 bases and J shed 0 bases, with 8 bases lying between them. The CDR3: CASSEGGTTNEKLFF. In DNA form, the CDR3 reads TGTGCCAGCAGTGAGGGGGGAACAACTAATGAAAAACTGTTTTTT.

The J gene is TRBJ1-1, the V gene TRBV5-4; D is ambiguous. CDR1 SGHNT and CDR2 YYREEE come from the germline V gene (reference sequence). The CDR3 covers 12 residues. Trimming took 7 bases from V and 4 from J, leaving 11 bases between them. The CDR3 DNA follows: TGTGCCAGCGGTAGGGAGAGCACTGAAGCTTTCTTT. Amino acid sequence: CASGRESTEAFF.

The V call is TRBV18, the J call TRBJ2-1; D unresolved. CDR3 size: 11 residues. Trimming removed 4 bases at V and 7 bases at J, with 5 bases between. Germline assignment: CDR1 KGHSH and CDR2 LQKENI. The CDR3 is CASSQGNEQFF. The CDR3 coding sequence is TGTGCCAGCTCACAAGGGAATGAGCAGTTCTTC.

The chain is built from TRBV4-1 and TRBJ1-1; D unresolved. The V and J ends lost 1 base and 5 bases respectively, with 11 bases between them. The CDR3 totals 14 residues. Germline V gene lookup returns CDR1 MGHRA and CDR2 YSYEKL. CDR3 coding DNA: TGCGCCAGCAGCCAAGGTAGGACGCGGACTGAAGCTTTCTTT. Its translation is CASSQGRTRTEAFF.

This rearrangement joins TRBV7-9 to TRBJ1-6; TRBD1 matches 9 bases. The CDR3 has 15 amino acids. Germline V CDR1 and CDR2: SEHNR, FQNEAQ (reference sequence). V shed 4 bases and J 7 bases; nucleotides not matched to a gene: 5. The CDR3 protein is CASSSQGARNSPLHF. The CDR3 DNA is TGTGCCAGCAGCTCACAGGGGGCTCGGAATTCACCCCTCCACTTT.

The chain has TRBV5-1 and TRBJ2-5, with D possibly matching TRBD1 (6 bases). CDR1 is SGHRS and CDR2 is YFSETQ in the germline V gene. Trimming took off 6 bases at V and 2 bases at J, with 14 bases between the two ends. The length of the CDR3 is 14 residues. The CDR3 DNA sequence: TGCGCCAGCAAGGAAGGAAGGGGGCAAGAGACCCAGTACTTC. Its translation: CASKEGRGQETQYF.

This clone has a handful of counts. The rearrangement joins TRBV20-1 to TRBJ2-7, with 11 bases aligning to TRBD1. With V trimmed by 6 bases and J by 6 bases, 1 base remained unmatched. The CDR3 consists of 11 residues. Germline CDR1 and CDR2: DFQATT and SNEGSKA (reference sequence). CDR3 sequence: CSAGTGGEQYF. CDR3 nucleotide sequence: TGCAGTGCGGGGACAGGGGGCGAGCAGTACTTC.

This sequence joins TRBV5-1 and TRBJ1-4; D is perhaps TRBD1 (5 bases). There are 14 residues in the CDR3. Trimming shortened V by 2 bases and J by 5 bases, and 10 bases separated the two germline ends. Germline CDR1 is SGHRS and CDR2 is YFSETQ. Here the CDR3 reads CASSFGTGNEKLFF. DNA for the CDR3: TGCGCCAGCAGCTTTGGGACGGGAAATGAAAAACTGTTTTTT.

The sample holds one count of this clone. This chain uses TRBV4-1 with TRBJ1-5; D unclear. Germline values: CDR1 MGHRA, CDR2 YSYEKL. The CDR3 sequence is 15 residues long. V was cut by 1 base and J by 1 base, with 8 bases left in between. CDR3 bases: TGCGCCAGCAGCCAAGGGATGGCGAGCAATCAGCCCCAGCATTTT. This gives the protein CASSQGMASNQPQHF.

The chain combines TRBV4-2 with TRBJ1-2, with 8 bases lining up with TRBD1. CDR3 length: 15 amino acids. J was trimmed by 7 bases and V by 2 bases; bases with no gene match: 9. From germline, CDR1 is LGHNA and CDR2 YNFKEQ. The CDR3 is CASSQSRTGFSGYTF. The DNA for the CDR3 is TGTGCCAGCAGCCAATCCCGGACAGGGTTTTCTGGCTACACCTTC.

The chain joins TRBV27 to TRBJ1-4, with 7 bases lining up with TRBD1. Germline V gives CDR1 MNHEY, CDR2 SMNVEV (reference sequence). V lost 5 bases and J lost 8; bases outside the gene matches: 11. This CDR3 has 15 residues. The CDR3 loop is CASSPAGGRGEKLFF. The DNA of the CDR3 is TGTGCCAGCAGTCCCGCCGGTGGCAGGGGGGAAAAACTGTTTTTT.

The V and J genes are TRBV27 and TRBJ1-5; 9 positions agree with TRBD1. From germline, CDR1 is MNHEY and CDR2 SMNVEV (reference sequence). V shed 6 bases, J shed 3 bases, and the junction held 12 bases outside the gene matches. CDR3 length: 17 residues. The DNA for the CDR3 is TGTGCCAGCAGCCAGCGCCGGGACAGGGATGACAATCAGCCCCAGCATTTT. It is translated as CASSQRRDRDDNQPQHF.

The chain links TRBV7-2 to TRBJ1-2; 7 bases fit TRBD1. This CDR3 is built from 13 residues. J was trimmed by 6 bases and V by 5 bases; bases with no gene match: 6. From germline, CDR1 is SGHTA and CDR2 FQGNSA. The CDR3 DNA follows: TGTGCCAGCAGCCTCAGGACAGGTGATGGCTACACCTTC. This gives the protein CASSLRTGDGYTF.

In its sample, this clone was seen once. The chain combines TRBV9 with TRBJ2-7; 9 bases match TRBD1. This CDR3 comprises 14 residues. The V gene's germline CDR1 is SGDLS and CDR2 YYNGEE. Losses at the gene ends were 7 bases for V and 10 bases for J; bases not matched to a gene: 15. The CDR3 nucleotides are TGTGCCAGCGCCAGTACCACAGGGGGCGCGAGACAGTACTTC. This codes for CASASTTGGARQYF.

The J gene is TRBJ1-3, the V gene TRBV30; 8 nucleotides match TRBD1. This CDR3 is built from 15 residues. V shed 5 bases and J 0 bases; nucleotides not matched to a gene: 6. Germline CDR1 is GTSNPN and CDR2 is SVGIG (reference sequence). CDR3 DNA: TGTGCCTGGGGACAGGGAGTATACTCTGGAAACACCATATATTTT. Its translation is CAWGQGVYSGNTIYF.

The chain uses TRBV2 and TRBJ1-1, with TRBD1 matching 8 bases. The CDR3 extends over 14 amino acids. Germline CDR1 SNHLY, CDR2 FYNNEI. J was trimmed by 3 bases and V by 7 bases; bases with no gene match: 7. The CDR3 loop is CASTRQGWDTEAFF. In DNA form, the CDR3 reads TGTGCCAGCACCAGACAGGGGTGGGACACTGAAGCTTTCTTT.

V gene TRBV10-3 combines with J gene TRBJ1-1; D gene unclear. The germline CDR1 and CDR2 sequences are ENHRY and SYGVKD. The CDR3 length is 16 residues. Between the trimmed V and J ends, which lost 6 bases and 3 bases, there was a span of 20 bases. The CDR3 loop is CAISSTIGLGDTEAFF. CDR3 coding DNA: TGTGCCATCAGCTCTACCATCGGCCTTGGTGACACTGAAGCTTTCTTT.

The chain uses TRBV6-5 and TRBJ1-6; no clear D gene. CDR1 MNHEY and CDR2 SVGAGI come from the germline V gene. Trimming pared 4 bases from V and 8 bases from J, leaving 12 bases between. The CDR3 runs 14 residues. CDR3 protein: CASSSRVKDSPLHF. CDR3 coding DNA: TGTGCCAGCAGTTCCCGGGTCAAGGATTCACCCCTCCACTTT.

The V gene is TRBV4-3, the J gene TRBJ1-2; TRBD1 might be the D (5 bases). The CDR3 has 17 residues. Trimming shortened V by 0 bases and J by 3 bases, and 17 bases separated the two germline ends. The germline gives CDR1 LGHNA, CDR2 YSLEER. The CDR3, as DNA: TGCGCCAGCAGCCAAGATCCAAGACAGCCTACTTACTATGGCTACACCTTC. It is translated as CASSQDPRQPTYYGYTF.

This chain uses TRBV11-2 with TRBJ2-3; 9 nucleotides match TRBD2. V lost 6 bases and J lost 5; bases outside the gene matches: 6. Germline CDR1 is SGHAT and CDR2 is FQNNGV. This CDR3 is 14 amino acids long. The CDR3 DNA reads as TGTGCCAGCAGGTCAGCGGGGGGCAAAGATACGCAGTATTTT. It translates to CASRSAGGKDTQYF.